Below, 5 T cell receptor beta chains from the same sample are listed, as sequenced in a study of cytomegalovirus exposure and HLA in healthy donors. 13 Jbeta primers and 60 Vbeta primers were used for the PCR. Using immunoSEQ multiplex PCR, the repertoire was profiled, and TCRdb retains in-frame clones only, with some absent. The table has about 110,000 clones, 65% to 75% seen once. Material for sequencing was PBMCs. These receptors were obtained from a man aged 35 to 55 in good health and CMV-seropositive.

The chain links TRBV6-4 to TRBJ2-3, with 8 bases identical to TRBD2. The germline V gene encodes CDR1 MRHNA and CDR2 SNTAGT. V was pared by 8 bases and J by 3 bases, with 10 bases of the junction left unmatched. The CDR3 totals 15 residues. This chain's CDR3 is CASGRAGDFTDTQYF. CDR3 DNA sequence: TGTGCCAGCGGGAGAGCGGGAGATTTTACAGATACGCAGTATTTT.

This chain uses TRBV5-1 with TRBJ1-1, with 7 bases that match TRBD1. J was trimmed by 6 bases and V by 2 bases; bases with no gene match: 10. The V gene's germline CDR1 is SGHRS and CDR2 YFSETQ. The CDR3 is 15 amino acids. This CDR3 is CASSLTTGRGAEAFF. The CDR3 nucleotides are TGCGCCAGCAGCTTAACGACAGGGAGAGGTGCTGAAGCTTTCTTT.

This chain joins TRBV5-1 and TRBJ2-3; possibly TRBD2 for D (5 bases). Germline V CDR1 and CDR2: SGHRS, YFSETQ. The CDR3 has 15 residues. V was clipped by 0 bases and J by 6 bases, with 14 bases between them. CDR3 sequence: CASSLGWTALDTQYF. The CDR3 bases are TGCGCCAGCAGCTTGGGGTGGACTGCCCTGGATACGCAGTATTTT.

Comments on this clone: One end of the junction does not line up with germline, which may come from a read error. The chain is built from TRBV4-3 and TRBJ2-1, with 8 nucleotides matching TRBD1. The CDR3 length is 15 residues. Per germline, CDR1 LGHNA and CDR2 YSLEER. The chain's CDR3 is CASSQAQGAYSEQFF. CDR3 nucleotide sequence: TGCGCCAGCAGCCAAGCCCAGGGGGCTTACAGTGAGCAGTTCTTC.

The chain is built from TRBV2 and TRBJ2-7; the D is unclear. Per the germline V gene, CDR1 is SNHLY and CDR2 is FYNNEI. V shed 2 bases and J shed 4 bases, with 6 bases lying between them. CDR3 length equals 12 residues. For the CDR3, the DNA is TGTGCCAGCAGTGAATCTCAGTACGAGCAGTACTTC. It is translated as CASSESQYEQYF. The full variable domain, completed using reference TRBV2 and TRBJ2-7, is EPEVTQTPSHQVTQMGQEVILRCVPISNHLYFYWYRQILGQKVEFLVSFYNNEISEKSEIFDDQFSVERPDGSNFTLKIRSTKLEDSAMYFCASSESQYEQYFGPGTRLTVT.